This T cell receptor (beta chain) was observed in a study of patients and donors after allogeneic stem cell transplantation. From the RT-PCR reads, TCRdb called clonotypes with MiXCR, one entry per CDR3 protein. Here the sample spans around 160,000 distinct CDR3 sequences, about 29% being singletons. Trimming pared 2 bases from V and 0 bases from J, leaving 9 bases between. CDR3 length equals 15 residues. Germline-derived CDR1 and CDR2 are MNHEY and SMNVEV (reference sequence). The clonotype was recovered from a human donor who was either an allogeneic HSCT recipient or a stem cell or donor lymphocyte infusion donor (not recorded which). It is not recorded whose cells these are; they may come from a transplant donor. Sequenced sample: blood, either unsorted or a sorted T cell fraction (not recorded which). The chain couples TRBV27 to TRBJ2-3; D possibly corresponds to TRBD2 (5 bases). CDR3 residues: CASSLMRASTDTQYF. The CDR3 DNA is TGTGCCAGCAGTTTAATGCGGGCGAGCACAGATACGCAGTATTTT.